This TCR beta chain was captured by sequencing in a study of blood T cells in healthy people across ages (dated by TCRdb to 2014 to 2015). In terms of the full investigation: In model experiments, template switching captured about one uniquely barcoded TCR beta cDNA molecule for every two T cells. The study measured age-related changes in TCR beta repertoire diversity using deep sequencing normalized with unique cDNA molecular identifiers. Four age groups were formed from the donors: young (average approximately 15 years), middle-aged (approximately 40), aged (approximately 60) and long-lived (around 82). To avoid experimental bias, donors of different ages were spread randomly across the sequencing lanes. For two donors (one aged 18 to 29 and one aged 80 or older), the study analyzed two additional independent replicas of 1 million unique cDNA reads from the same blood draw. Results the study describes overall, beyond this receptor: The percentage of naive T cells measured by flow cytometry correlated strongly with observed TCR beta diversity. Estimates of total diversity based on one million sequenced T cells were considered lower bounds and underestimates. As age increased, observed TCR beta diversity per million T cells dropped in a roughly linear way, and a significant reduction was already evident by age about 36. The long-lived group showed more naive CD4+ T cells, fewer expanded clones and increased TCR diversity than the aged group, suggesting age selection. Because donor CMV infection status was unknown, age-related changes in expanded clonotypes were potentially confounded. Bulk unsorted PBMC profiling prevented conclusive comparison of naive and antigen-experienced compartments.

Regarding this clonotype: Its cognate antigen has yet to be identified. Base qualities are missing; no much larger clone stands one base away.

The 35 to 40 donors, aged about 6 to 100 years, were systemically healthy Caucasian individuals from Russia. Approximately 9.7 milliliters of peripheral blood were drawn from each donor into EDTA-treated Vacutainer tubes. Ficoll-Paque density-gradient centrifugation was used to isolate PBMCs, with at least 6.5 million per sample. Trizol reagent was used to extract total RNA from PBMCs, with at least 5 micrograms per sample. For every donor, an aliquot of PBMCs went through flow cytometry to measure the percentages of naive CD45RAhigh/CD27high T cells. Based on the germline V gene, the CDR1 and CDR2 sequences are SQVTM and ANQGSEA. Reading from cysteine to phenylalanine, the CDR3 counts 14 amino acids. The only DNA kept is the CDR3, 42 bases in frame from the first base. Clipping removes 0 bases from V and 8 bases from J, with 7 as the unmatched junction base count. Libraries were prepared through 5' RACE. Data came from an Illumina HiSeq 2500. The second PCR ran for about 6 to 11 cycles and used a J-beta primer mix along with a sample-barcoded 5' primer. A template-switch 5' adaptor carrying 12 random nucleotides introduced a unique molecular identifier onto each TCR beta cDNA molecule. Each sample yielded at least 2.5 million CDR3-containing paired-end reads. All of the RNA was converted into first-strand cDNA using the Mint cDNA synthesis kit, with a TRBC-specific oligonucleotide serving as the primer. All cDNA was treated with uracil-DNA glycosylase and then went through a first 18-cycle PCR with the universal primers M1SS and BC2_uni_R. The paper's data handling went like this. Normalization of each sample was performed by random selection of 1 million high-quality reads, each carrying a distinct molecular identifier. Instead of being binned into consensus sequences, reads that shared molecular identifiers were thrown out. CDR3 identification, clonotype clustering and error correction used MiTCR with a Q25 quality threshold and the strictest error-elimination algorithm. Lower-bound total TCR beta diversity was estimated with a nonparametric unseen species model using Euler transformation. Using fastp trimming at Q25 and MiXCR clonotype assembly, TCRdb reanalyzed the public sequencing data and kept in-frame beta chains. A single entry per CDR3 protein holds the most common genes and DNA from its merged rows. The V and J calls here are based on TCRdb, not the publication. The sample includes under 750,000 distinct CDR3 sequences, with roughly 48% observed a single time. Jointly, the top ten make up approximately 23% of the sample.

This TCR was sampled from an elderly man in good health. Specimen: blood. The chain joins TRBV29-1 to TRBJ1-2; 9 central nucleotides agree with TRBD1. The CDR3 is CSVEDMGTGYGYTF. The DNA sequence follows: TGCAGCGTTGAAGATATGGGGACAGGGTACGGCTACACCTTC.